This T cell receptor (beta chain) was captured in a study of cytomegalovirus exposure and HLA in healthy donors. Of note for this clone: The antigen is undetermined.

Regarding the study as a whole: Presence/absence comparisons presumed near-even sequencing depth among donors. The authors later found TCR association rates varying by HLA locus, with DRB1 most and HLA-C fewest. The study put 160 or so TCR beta chains on its list as cytomegalovirus-associated.

PCR involved 60 Vbeta and 13 Jbeta primers. Here immunoSEQ multiplex PCR was the method, and the copy in TCRdb shows in-frame clones only, minus some. Here the sample table reports around 150,000 clones. Germline assignment: CDR1 SQVTM and CDR2 ANQGSEA. CDR3 size: 11 residues. The ends were cut back, 5 bases at V and 2 bases at J, with 5 bases in the middle. The chain has TRBV29-1 and TRBJ2-3; D gene uncertain. The source material was PBMCs. This sequence originates from a man under 40 in good health and CMV-seronegative. Here the CDR3 DNA reads TGCAGCGTTCGGGTCACAGATACGCAGTATTTT. As protein: CSVRVTDTQYF.